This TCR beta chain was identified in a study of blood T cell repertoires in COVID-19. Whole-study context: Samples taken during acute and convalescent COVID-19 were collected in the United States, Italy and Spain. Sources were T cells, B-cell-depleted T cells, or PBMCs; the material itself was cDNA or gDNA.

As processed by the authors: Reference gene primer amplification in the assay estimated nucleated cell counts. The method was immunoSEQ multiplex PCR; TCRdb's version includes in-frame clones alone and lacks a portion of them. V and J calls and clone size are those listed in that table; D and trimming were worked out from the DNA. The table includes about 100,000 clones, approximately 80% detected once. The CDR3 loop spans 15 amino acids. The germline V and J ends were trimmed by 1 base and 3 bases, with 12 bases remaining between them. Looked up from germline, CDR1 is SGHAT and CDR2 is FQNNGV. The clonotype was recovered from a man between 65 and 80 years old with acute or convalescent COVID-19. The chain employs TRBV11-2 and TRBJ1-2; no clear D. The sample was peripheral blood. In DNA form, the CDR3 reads TGTGCCAGCAGCTTAGGGCAGGTCCGATACTATGGCTACACCTTC. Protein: CASSLGQVRYYGYTF.